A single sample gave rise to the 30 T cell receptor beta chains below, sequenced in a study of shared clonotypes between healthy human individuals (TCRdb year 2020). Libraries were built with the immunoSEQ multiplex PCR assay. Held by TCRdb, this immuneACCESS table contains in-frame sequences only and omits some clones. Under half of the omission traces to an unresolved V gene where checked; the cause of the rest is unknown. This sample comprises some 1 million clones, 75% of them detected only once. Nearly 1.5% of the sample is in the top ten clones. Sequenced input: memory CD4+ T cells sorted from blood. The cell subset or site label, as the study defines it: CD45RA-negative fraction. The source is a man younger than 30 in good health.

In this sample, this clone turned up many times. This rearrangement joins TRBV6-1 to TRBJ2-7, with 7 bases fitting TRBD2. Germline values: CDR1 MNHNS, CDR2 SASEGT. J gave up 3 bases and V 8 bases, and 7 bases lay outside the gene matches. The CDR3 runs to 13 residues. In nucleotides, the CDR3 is TGTGCCAGCGGTCAGCGGGACCTCTACGAGCAGTACTTC. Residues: CASGQRDLYEQYF.

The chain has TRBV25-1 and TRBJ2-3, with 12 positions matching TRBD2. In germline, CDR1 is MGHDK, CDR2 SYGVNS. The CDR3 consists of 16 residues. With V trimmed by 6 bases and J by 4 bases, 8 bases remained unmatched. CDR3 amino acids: CASSGLAGRGPDTQYF. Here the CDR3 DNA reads TGTGCCAGCAGCGGACTAGCGGGAAGGGGCCCAGATACGCAGTATTTT.

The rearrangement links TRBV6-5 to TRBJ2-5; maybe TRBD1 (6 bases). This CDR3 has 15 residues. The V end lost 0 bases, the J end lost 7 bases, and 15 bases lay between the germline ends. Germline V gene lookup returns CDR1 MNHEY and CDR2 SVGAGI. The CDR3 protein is CASSYSGAGFWTQYF. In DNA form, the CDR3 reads TGTGCCAGCAGTTACTCGGGGGCTGGGTTTTGGACCCAGTACTTC.

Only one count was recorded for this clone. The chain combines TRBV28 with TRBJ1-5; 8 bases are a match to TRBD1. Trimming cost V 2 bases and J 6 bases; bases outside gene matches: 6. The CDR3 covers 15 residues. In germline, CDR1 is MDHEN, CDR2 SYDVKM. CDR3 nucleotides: TGTGCCAGCAGTTTACAGGGGGCTGGTAGTCAGCCCCAGCATTTT. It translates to CASSLQGAGSQPQHF.

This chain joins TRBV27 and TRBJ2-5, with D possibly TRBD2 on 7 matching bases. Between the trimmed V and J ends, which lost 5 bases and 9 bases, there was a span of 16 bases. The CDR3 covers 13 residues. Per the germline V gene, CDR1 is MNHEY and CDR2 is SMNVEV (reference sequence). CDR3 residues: CASSPRGAQAQYF. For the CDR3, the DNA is TGTGCCAGCAGTCCTCGGGGGGCGCAGGCCCAGTACTTC.

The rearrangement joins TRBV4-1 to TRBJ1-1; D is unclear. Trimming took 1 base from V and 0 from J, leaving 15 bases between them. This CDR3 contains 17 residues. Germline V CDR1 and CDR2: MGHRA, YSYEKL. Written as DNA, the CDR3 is TGCGCCAGCAGCCAAGCTCGTGGCTCTGAGGTGAACACTGAAGCTTTCTTT. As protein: CASSQARGSEVNTEAFF.

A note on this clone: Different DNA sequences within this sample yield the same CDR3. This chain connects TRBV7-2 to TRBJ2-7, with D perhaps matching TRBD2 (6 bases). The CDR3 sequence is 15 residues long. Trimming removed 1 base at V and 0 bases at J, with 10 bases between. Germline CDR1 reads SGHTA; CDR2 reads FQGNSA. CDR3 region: CASSLEAGSSYEQYF. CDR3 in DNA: TGTGCCAGCAGCTTAGAAGCGGGCAGCTCCTACGAGCAGTACTTC.

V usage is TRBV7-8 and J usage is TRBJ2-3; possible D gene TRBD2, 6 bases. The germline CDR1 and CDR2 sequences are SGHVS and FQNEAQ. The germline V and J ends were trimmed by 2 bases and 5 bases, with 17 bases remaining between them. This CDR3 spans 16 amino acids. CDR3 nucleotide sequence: TGTGCCAGCAGCTTATTGGGACGGCAGGGACTAGATACGCAGTATTTT. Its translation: CASSLLGRQGLDTQYF.

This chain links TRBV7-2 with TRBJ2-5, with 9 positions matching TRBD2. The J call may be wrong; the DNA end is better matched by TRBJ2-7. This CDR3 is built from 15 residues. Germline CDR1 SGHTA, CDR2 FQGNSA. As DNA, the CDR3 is TGTGCCAGCAGCTTAGACAGCGGGGGGAGCTACGAGCAGTACTTC. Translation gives CASSLDSGGSYEQYF.

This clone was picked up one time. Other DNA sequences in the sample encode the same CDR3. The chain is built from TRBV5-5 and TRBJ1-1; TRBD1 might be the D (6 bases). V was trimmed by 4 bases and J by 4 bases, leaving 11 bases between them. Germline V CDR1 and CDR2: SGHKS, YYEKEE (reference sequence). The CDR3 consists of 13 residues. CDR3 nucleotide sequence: TGTGCCAGCAGCAGAACAGGGTCCACTGAAGCTTTCTTT. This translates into CASSRTGSTEAFF.

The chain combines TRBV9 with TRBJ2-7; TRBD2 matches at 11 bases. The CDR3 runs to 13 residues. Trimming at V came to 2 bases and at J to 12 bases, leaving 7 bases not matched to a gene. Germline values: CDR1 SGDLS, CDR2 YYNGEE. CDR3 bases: TGTGCCAGCAGCGTGGGGACTAGCGGATCCCCGTACTTC. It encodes CASSVGTSGSPYF.

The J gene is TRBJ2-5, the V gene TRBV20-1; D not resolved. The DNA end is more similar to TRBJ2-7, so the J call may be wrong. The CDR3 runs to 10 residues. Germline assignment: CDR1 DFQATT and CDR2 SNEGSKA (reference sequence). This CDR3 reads CSAANTEQYF. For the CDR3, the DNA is TGCAGTGCTGCCAATACCGAGCAGTACTTC.

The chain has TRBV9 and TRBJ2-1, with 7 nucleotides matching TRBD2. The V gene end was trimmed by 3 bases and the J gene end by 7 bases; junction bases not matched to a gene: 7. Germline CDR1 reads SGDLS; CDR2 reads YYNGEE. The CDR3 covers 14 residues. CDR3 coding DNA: TGTGCCAGCAGCGGCGGACTAGTCGGGAATGAGCAGTTCTTC. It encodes CASSGGLVGNEQFF. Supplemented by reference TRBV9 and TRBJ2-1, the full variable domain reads DSGVTQTPKHLITATGQRVTLRCSPRSGDLSVYWYQQSLDQGLQFLIQYYNGEERAKGNILERFSAQQFPDLHSELNLSSLELGDSALYFCASSGGLVGNEQFFGPGTRLTVL.

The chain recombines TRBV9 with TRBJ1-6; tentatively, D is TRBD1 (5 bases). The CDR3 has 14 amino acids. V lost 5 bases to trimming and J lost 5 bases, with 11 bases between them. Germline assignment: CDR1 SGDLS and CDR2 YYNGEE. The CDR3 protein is CASRPGTDNSPLHF. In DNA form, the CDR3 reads TGTGCCAGCAGACCCGGGACGGATAATTCACCCCTCCACTTT.

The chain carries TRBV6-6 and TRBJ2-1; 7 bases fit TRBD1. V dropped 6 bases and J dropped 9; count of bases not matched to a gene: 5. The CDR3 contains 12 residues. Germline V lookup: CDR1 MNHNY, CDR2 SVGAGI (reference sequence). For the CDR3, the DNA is TGTGCCAGCAGCCGAGGGACAGCTGAGCAGTTCTTC. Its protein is CASSRGTAEQFF.

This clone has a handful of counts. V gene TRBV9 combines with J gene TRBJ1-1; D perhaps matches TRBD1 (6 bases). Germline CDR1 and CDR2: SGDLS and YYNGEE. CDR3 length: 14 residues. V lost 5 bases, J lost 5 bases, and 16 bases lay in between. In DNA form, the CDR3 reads TGTGCCAGCAGTACAGGGAGGGAGCGTACTGAAGCTTTCTTT. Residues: CASSTGRERTEAFF.

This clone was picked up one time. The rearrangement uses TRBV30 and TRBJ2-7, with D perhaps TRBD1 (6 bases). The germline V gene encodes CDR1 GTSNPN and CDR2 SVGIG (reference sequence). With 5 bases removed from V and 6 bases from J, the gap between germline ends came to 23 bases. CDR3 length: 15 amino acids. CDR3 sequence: CAWAFGQGPLLEQYF. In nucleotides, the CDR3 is TGTGCCTGGGCATTCGGCCAGGGGCCTCTCCTCGAGCAGTACTTC.

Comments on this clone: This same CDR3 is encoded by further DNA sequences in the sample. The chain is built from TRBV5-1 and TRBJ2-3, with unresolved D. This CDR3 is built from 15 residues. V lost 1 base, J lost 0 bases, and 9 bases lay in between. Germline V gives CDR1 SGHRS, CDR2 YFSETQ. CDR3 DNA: TGCGCCAGCAGCTTGTCGCCGGCTAGCACAGATACGCAGTATTTT. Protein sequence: CASSLSPASTDTQYF. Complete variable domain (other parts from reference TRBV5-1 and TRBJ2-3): KAGVTQTPRYLIKTRGQQVTLSCSPISGHRSVSWYQQTPGQGLQFLFEYFSETQRNKGNFPGRFSGRQFSNSRSEMNVSTLELGDSALYLCASSLSPASTDTQYFGPGTRLTVL.

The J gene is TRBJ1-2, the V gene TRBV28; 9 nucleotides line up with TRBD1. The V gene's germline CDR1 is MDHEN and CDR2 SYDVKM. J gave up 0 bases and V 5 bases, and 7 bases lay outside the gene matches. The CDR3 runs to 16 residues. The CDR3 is CASSVQGARANYGYTF. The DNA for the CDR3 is TGTGCCAGCAGTGTACAGGGGGCGCGAGCTAACTATGGCTACACCTTC.

The CDR3 coding sequence is TGTGCCAGCAGCTTGTTTTTAGGACCCCGAGAGACTGGAAACACCATATATTTT. This sequence encodes CASSLFLGPRETGNTIYF. The gene calls are TRBV5-8 and TRBJ1-3; D is undetermined. The CDR3 totals 18 residues. The germline V and J ends were trimmed by 1 base and 2 bases, with 19 bases remaining between them. The germline V gene encodes CDR1 SGHTS and CDR2 YDEGEE.

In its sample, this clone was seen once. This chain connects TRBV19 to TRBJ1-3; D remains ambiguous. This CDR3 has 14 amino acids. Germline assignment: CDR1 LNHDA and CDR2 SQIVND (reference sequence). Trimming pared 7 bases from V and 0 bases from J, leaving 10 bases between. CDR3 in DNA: TGTGCCAGTAATACGGGTTACTCTGGAAACACCATATATTTT. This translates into CASNTGYSGNTIYF.

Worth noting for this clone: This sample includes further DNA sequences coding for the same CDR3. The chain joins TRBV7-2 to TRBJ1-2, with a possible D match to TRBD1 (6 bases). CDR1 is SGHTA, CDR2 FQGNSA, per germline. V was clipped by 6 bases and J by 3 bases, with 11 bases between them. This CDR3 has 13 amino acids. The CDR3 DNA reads TGTGCCAGCAGTTCAGGACAGTACTATGGCTACACCTTC. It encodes CASSSGQYYGYTF.

The CDR3 sequence is CASSPDIHRTGGSYEQYF. CDR3 DNA: TGTGCCAGCAGCCCAGATATCCATCGGACAGGGGGCTCCTACGAGCAGTACTTC. The rearrangement links TRBV11-3 to TRBJ2-7, with TRBD1 identical over 10 bases. CDR1 is SGHNT, CDR2 YENEEA, per germline. Trimming cost V 5 bases and J 0 bases; bases outside gene matches: 13. The CDR3 is made up of 18 amino acids.

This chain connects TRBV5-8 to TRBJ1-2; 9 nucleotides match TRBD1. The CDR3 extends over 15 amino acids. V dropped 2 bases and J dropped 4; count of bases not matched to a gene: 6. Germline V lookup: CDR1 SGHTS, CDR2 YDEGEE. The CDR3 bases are TGTGCCAGCAGCTTTCGGACAGGGGTGGCCTATGGCTACACCTTC. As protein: CASSFRTGVAYGYTF.

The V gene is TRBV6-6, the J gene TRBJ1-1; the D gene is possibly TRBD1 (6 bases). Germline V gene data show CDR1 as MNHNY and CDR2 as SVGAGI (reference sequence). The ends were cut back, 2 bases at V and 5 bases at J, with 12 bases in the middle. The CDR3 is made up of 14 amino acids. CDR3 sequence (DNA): TGTGCCAGCAGTTACAACAGGGTGGGGACTGAAGCTTTCTTT. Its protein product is CASSYNRVGTEAFF.

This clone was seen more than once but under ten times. The CDR3 sequence: CASSQRTGDNSPLHF. CDR3 sequence (DNA): TGCGCCAGCAGCCAGAGGACAGGGGATAATTCACCCCTCCACTTT. The rearrangement links TRBV4-1 to TRBJ1-6, with TRBD1 matching over 9 bases. Germline CDR1 reads MGHRA; CDR2 reads YSYEKL. V was clipped by 3 bases and J by 5 bases; unmatched bases: 2. The CDR3 is made up of 15 amino acids.

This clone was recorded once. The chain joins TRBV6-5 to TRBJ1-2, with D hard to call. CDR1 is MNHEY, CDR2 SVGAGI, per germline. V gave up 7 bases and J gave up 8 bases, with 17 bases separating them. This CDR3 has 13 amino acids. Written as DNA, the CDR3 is TGTGCCAGCACCACTATGAGGCAAGGCGGCTACACCTTC. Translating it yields CASTTMRQGGYTF.

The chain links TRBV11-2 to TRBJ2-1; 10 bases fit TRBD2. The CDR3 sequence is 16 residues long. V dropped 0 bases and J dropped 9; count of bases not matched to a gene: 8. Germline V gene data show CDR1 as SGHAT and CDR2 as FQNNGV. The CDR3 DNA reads TGTGCCAGCAGCTTAGATATCAGCGGGGGGGCGGTTGAGCAGTTCTTC. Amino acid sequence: CASSLDISGGAVEQFF.

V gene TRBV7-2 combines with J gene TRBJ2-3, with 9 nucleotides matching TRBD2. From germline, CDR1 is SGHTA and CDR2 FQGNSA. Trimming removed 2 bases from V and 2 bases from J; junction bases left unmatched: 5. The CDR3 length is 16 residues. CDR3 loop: CASSLQASGATDTQYF. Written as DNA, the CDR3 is TGTGCCAGCAGCTTACAAGCTAGCGGGGCCACAGATACGCAGTATTTT.

Here the CDR3 DNA reads TGTGCCAGCAGCATAACCTCGGGACTAGCTGTGACCGAGCAGTACTTC. Translating gives CASSITSGLAVTEQYF. J is TRBJ2-7 and V is TRBV7-8, with 9 nucleotides matching TRBD2. The length of the CDR3 is 16 residues. In germline, CDR1 is SGHVS, CDR2 FQNEAQ. V lost 5 bases to trimming and J lost 6 bases; unmatched junction nucleotides: 14.